Following are 26 T cell receptor beta chains from one sample sequenced in a study of blood T cell repertoires in COVID-19. Some clones are missing from TCRdb's copy, which holds only in-frame ones; the method was immunoSEQ multiplex PCR. This repertoire shows about 180,000 clones, about 85% found once; its top ten account for 9.8%. The sequenced sample was peripheral blood. The receptors here all came from an elderly woman with acute or convalescent COVID-19.

The V and J genes are TRBV7-2 and TRBJ2-3, with 10 bases identical to TRBD2. V shed 3 bases, J shed 2 bases, and the junction held 8 bases outside the gene matches. The CDR3 sequence is 17 residues long. Germline CDR1 is SGHTA and CDR2 is FQGNSA. CDR3 in amino acids: CASSFQSGGAVTDTQYF. CDR3 sequence (DNA): TGTGCCAGCAGCTTCCAAAGCGGGGGGGCCGTCACAGATACGCAGTATTTT.

This chain joins TRBV6-5 and TRBJ1-4; a possible D gene is TRBD1 (5 bases). Germline CDR1 reads MNHEY; CDR2 reads SVGAGI. The CDR3 covers 14 residues. The V end was cut by 6 bases, the J end by 6 bases, with 14 bases between. CDR3 coding DNA: TGTGCCAGCAGGCACACAGGAGGGGATGAAAAACTGTTTTTT. Its translation: CASRHTGGDEKLFF.

This chain links TRBV6-5 with TRBJ1-5; D is uncertain. With 0 bases removed from V and 6 bases from J, the gap between germline ends came to 12 bases. Germline CDR1 MNHEY, CDR2 SVGAGI. The CDR3 is 15 amino acids. The CDR3 region has the DNA TGTGCCAGCAGTTACTCCAGCGAAACAAGTCAGCCCCAGCATTTT. Translated, it gives CASSYSSETSQPQHF.

The chain links TRBV19 to TRBJ2-1, with D possibly matching TRBD2 (5 bases). Trimming took 5 bases from V and 0 from J, leaving 20 bases between them. Germline V CDR1 and CDR2: LNHDA, SQIVND (reference sequence). The CDR3 loop spans 18 amino acids. DNA of the CDR3: TGTGCCAGTAGTTCCTCGGGCCGAGGGATCCGCTCCTACAATGAGCAGTTCTTC. Its translation is CASSSSGRGIRSYNEQFF.

The V call is TRBV7-9, the J call TRBJ1-3, with 8 bases aligning to TRBD1. Unmatched junction bases numbered 5, after V lost 3 bases and J lost 4 bases. The CDR3 consists of 15 residues. Germline V gene lookup returns CDR1 SEHNR and CDR2 FQNEAQ (reference sequence). CDR3 protein: CASSFGQGLGNTIYF. Here the CDR3 DNA reads TGTGCCAGCAGCTTTGGACAGGGACTCGGAAACACCATATATTTT.

This chain connects TRBV2 to TRBJ2-1, with 13 positions matching TRBD2. CDR3 length: 16 residues. The junction had 8 bases not matched to a gene; V was cut back by 4 bases and J by 8 bases. From germline, CDR1 is SNHLY and CDR2 FYNNEI. CDR3 nucleotides: TGTGCCAGCAGTGTAGGACTAGCGGGAGTTTGGGATGAGCAGTTCTTC. Translation gives CASSVGLAGVWDEQFF.

The chain carries TRBV27 and TRBJ2-2; 9 nucleotides line up with TRBD2. The germline V gene has CDR1 MNHEY and CDR2 SMNVEV (reference sequence). The length of the CDR3 is 17 residues. J gave up 5 bases and V 2 bases, and 9 bases lay outside the gene matches. CDR3 amino acids: CASSLRGLASWTGELFF. CDR3 nucleotides: TGTGCCAGCAGTTTAAGGGGACTAGCCTCATGGACCGGGGAGCTGTTTTTT.

The genes are TRBV2 and TRBJ1-5; 8 bases line up with TRBD1. Per germline, CDR1 SNHLY and CDR2 FYNNEI. Germline trimming cut 5 bases from V and 7 bases from J; bases unmatched to any gene: 1. There are 12 residues in the CDR3. The CDR3 is CASSQGAQPQHF. DNA for the CDR3: TGTGCCAGCAGTCAGGGGGCGCAGCCCCAGCATTTT.

The chain has TRBV18 and TRBJ2-2, with TRBD2 identical over 11 bases. Trimming removed 1 base from V and 4 bases from J; junction bases left unmatched: 8. From germline, CDR1 is KGHSH and CDR2 LQKENI. The CDR3 extends over 18 amino acids. For the CDR3, the DNA is TGTGCCAGCTCACCACTACGCCTAGCGGGGGGCGCCACCGGGGAGCTGTTTTTT. This codes for CASSPLRLAGGATGELFF.

The rearrangement uses TRBV19 and TRBJ2-3; TRBD2 is a possible D gene (6 bases). Between the trimmed V and J ends, which lost 5 bases and 3 bases, there was a span of 21 bases. This CDR3 is built from 17 residues. Germline V gene sequence: CDR1 LNHDA, CDR2 SQIVND (reference sequence). The CDR3: CASSLLGLQAGTDTQYF. Written as DNA, the CDR3 is TGTGCCAGTAGTCTCTTGGGGCTACAGGCGGGGACAGATACGCAGTATTTT. The variable domain in full, completed from reference TRBV19 and TRBJ2-3, reads DGGITQSPKYLFRKEGQNVTLSCEQNLNHDAMYWYRQDPGQGLRLIYYSQIVNDFQKGDIAEGYSVSREKKESFPLTVTSAQKNPTAFYLCASSLLGLQAGTDTQYFGPGTRLTVL.

The chain couples TRBV2 to TRBJ2-1; TRBD2 matches at 13 bases. Unmatched junction bases numbered 7, after V lost 4 bases and J lost 7 bases. Germline values: CDR1 SNHLY, CDR2 FYNNEI. The CDR3 has 16 amino acids. The CDR3 region has the DNA TGTGCCAGCAGTGTTTCACTAGCGGGAGGGCCGAATGAGCAGTTCTTC. It specifies CASSVSLAGGPNEQFF.

The chain recombines TRBV18 with TRBJ1-2; the D is unclear. CDR1 and CDR2 from the germline V gene are KGHSH and LQKENI. Trimming stripped 3 bases from V and 2 bases from J, with 16 bases between. The CDR3 is made up of 16 amino acids. The CDR3 DNA reads TGTGCCAGCTCACCTCGCCTCCGGGAGCACAACTATGGCTACACCTTC. Its translation is CASSPRLREHNYGYTF.

V is TRBV28 and J is TRBJ2-2; D gene unclear. This CDR3 is 13 amino acids long. The V gene lost 2 bases and the J gene lost 3 bases, with 4 bases spanning the gap. Germline V gene lookup returns CDR1 MDHEN and CDR2 SYDVKM. The CDR3 spells CASSLVDTGELFF. The CDR3 region has the DNA TGTGCCAGCAGTTTAGTCGACACCGGGGAGCTGTTTTTT.

This chain joins TRBV6-5 and TRBJ2-7, with 8 bases fitting TRBD1. Germline CDR1 and CDR2: MNHEY and SVGAGI. After removal of 0 bases from V and 4 bases from J, the junction contained 5 bases not matched to a gene. The CDR3 runs 15 residues. The CDR3 region has the DNA TGTGCCAGCAGTTACTCGACAGGGGAATGGTACGAGCAGTACTTC. Amino acids: CASSYSTGEWYEQYF.

The chain employs TRBV11-2 and TRBJ2-5; no firm D call. V was trimmed by 2 bases and J by 5 bases, leaving 6 bases between them. Germline CDR1 and CDR2: SGHAT and FQNNGV. This CDR3 spans 12 amino acids. CDR3 in DNA: TGTGCCAGCAGCTTAAACTGGGAGACCCAGTACTTC. It encodes CASSLNWETQYF.

In its sample, this clone was seen once. The chain links TRBV5-8 to TRBJ2-3, with TRBD2 identical over 10 bases. The J segment lost 4 bases and the V segment lost 4 bases, leaving 3 bases of the junction unmatched. The CDR3 loop spans 14 amino acids. Germline CDR1 and CDR2: SGHTS and YDEGEE. The CDR3 DNA sequence: TGTGCCAGCAGCCCGCTAGCGGGAGCAGATACGCAGTATTTT. Amino acid sequence: CASSPLAGADTQYF.

This clone was recorded once. The CDR3: CASSPGQGAVYGYTF. The CDR3 nucleotides read TGTGCCAGCAGCCCAGGACAGGGGGCCGTCTATGGCTACACCTTC. The chain links TRBV5-4 to TRBJ1-2, with TRBD1 matching 11 bases. V trimming: 4 bases; J trimming: 4 bases; junction bases outside the gene matches: 6. Germline CDR1 reads SGHNT; CDR2 reads YYREEE (reference sequence). The CDR3 loop spans 15 amino acids.

The chain links TRBV18 to TRBJ1-6; 9 nucleotides agree with TRBD1. Germline V CDR1 and CDR2: KGHSH, LQKENI. With 2 bases clipped from V and 8 bases from J, the junction kept 4 bases outside the gene matches. CDR3 length equals 15 residues. CDR3 in DNA: TGTGCCAGCTCACCAAGCACAGGGGGCGATTCACCCCTCCACTTT. Translated, it gives CASSPSTGGDSPLHF.

On this clone itself: At one of its ends the junction is not consistent with the germline gene, which may arise from a read error. The CDR3 DNA sequence: TGCGCCACCAGTGCCTTGGCAGGGTGGGTCCCCGGGGCCAACGTCCTGACTTTC. Its protein is CATSALAGWVPGANVLTF. This rearrangement joins TRBV24-1 to TRBJ2-6, with D possibly being TRBD1 (5 bases). CDR1 is KGHDR and CDR2 is SFDVKD in the germline V gene. This CDR3 region has 18 residues.

The genes are TRBV5-1 and TRBJ1-1; 7 bases agree with TRBD1. Germline V gene sequence: CDR1 SGHRS, CDR2 YFSETQ. This CDR3 spans 15 amino acids. V lost 0 bases and J lost 1; bases outside the gene matches: 3. The CDR3 loop reads CASSLGDRENTEAFF. CDR3 nucleotides: TGCGCCAGCAGCTTGGGGGACAGAGAGAACACTGAAGCTTTCTTT.

This clone has more than one count but fewer than ten. The chain couples TRBV5-6 to TRBJ1-1; possible D gene TRBD1, 5 bases. CDR1 is SGHDT, CDR2 YYEEEE, per germline. The CDR3 loop spans 15 amino acids. V was clipped by 0 bases and J by 5 bases, with 14 bases between them. The CDR3: CASSLGGRAGTEAFF. The CDR3 nucleotides read TGTGCCAGCAGCTTGGGAGGCAGGGCGGGAACTGAAGCTTTCTTT.

The chain joins TRBV4-1 to TRBJ1-2; possible D gene TRBD1, 5 bases. Germline V gene lookup returns CDR1 MGHRA and CDR2 YSYEKL. V lost 0 bases and J 7 bases, leaving 12 bases between the germline ends. The CDR3 length is 14 residues. The chain's CDR3 is CASSQDPRAGGYTF. Here the CDR3 DNA reads TGCGCCAGCAGCCAAGACCCCAGGGCTGGTGGCTACACCTTC.

In its sample, this clone was seen a few times. This sequence joins TRBV7-2 and TRBJ1-2; 10 positions agree with TRBD1. V shed 5 bases and J 2 bases; nucleotides not matched to a gene: 5. Germline V lookup: CDR1 SGHTA, CDR2 FQGNSA. The CDR3 covers 15 residues. The CDR3 DNA is TGTGCCAGCAGCCCCAGACAGGGGGCCAACTATGGCTACACCTTC. Its translation is CASSPRQGANYGYTF. Full variable domain (rest looked up from reference TRBV7-2 and TRBJ1-2): GAGVSQSPSNKVTEKGKDVELRCDPISGHTALYWYRQSLGQGLEFLIYFQGNSAPDKSGLPSDRFSAERTGGSVSTLTIQRTQQEDSAVYLCASSPRQGANYGYTFGSGTRLTVV.

The chain links TRBV5-6 to TRBJ2-7; 9 nucleotides agree with TRBD1. The CDR3 extends over 14 amino acids. The trim removed 2 bases at V and 5 bases at J, leaving 5 bases unmatched. Germline V gives CDR1 SGHDT, CDR2 YYEEEE. CDR3 sequence: CASSFRDRVHEQYF. CDR3 DNA: TGTGCCAGCAGCTTCCGGGACAGGGTCCACGAGCAGTACTTC. Supplemented by reference TRBV5-6 and TRBJ2-7, the full variable domain reads DAGVTQSPTHLIKTRGQQVTLRCSPKSGHDTVSWYQQALGQGPQFIFQYYEEEERQRGNFPDRFSGHQFPNYSSELNVNALLLGDSALYLCASSFRDRVHEQYFGPGTRLTVT.

This chain connects TRBV6-2 or TRBV6-3 to TRBJ2-7, with TRBD1 matching over 8 bases. The CDR3 spans 13 residues. Germline CDR1 is MNHEY and CDR2 is SVGEGT. The ends lost 6 bases at V and 3 bases at J; junction bases unmatched: 4. The CDR3 protein is CASSRDRFYEQYF. CDR3 bases: TGTGCCAGCAGCCGGGACAGGTTCTACGAGCAGTACTTC.

The chain links TRBV7-9 to TRBJ2-3; 7 nucleotides align to TRBD2. The CDR3 consists of 16 residues. The germline CDR1 and CDR2 sequences are SEHNR and FQNEAQ (reference sequence). Trimming took 4 bases from V and 1 from J; bases not matched to a gene: 8. The CDR3 region has the DNA TGTGCCAGCAGCTCTCCAGCGGGAAGCGGCACAGATACGCAGTATTTT. Protein product: CASSSPAGSGTDTQYF. The variable domain in full, completed from reference TRBV7-9 and TRBJ2-3, reads DTGVSQNPRHKITKRGQNVTFRCDPISEHNRLYWYRQTLGQGPEFLTYFQNEAQLEKSRLLSDRFSAERPKGSFSTLEIQRTEQGDSAMYLCASSSPAGSGTDTQYFGPGTRLTVL.